This entry lists 2 T cell receptor beta chains sequenced from one sample in a study of shared clonotypes between healthy human individuals. Some clones are missing from TCRdb's copy, which holds only in-frame ones; the method was immunoSEQ multiplex PCR. The top ten clones hold about 0.37% of a sample with 2.3 million or so clones, more than 80% of them seen once. Sequencing was carried out using naive CD4+ T cells from PBMCs. Specified subset: CD45RA+ positively selected. The receptor set was obtained from a man aged 18 to 30 in good health. Some clones in this sample may be carry-over from other donors' samples.

This sequence joins TRBV5-1 and TRBJ2-5; 7 positions match TRBD1. The trim removed 0 bases at V and 1 base at J, leaving 6 bases unmatched. The germline V gene has CDR1 SGHRS and CDR2 YFSETQ. The CDR3 runs to 16 residues. CDR3 amino acids: CASSLVGDRSQETQYF. In DNA form, the CDR3 reads TGCGCCAGCAGCTTGGTGGGGGACAGAAGCCAAGAGACCCAGTACTTC.

V and J are TRBV27 and TRBJ2-1; D remains unclear. Trimming took 3 bases from V and 6 from J, leaving 15 bases between them. The CDR3 is 15 amino acids. Germline values: CDR1 MNHEY, CDR2 SMNVEV (reference sequence). The CDR3 bases are TGTGCCAGCAGTTTTCTGGCGTCCGTTCGCAATGAGCAGTTCTTC. It translates to CASSFLASVRNEQFF.